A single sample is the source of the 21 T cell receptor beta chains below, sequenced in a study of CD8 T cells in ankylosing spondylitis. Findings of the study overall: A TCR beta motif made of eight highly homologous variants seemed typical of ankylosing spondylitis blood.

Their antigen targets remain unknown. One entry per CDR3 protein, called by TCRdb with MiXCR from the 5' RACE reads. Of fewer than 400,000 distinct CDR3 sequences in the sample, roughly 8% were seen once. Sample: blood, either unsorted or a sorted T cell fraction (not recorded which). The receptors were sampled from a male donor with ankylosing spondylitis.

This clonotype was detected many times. The CDR3 coding sequence is TGTGCCAGCAGCTTAGCGGGAGGGGCGGCTATGGATACGCAGTATTTT. As protein: CASSLAGGAAMDTQYF. This sequence joins TRBV7-2 and TRBJ2-3; 7 bases are shared with TRBD2. V trimming: 0 bases; J trimming: 6 bases; junction bases outside the gene matches: 9. The CDR3 has 16 residues. Looked up from germline, CDR1 is SGHTA and CDR2 is FQGNSA.

CDR3 nucleotides: TGTGCCAGCAGCATGATACGGGACAGGGAAGGCAATGAGCAGTTCTTC. It codes for CASSMIRDREGNEQFF. The chain employs TRBV11-3 and TRBJ2-1, with TRBD1 matching 9 bases. V was pared by 5 bases and J by 6 bases, with 11 bases of the junction left unmatched. The CDR3 spans 16 residues. CDR1 and CDR2 from the germline V gene are SGHNT and YENEEA.

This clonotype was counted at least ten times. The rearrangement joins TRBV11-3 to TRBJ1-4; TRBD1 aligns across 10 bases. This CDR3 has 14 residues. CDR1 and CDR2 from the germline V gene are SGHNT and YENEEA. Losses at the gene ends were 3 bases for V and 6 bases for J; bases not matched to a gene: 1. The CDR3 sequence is CASSFGTGDEKLFF. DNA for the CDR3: TGTGCCAGCAGCTTTGGGACAGGGGATGAAAAACTGTTTTTT.

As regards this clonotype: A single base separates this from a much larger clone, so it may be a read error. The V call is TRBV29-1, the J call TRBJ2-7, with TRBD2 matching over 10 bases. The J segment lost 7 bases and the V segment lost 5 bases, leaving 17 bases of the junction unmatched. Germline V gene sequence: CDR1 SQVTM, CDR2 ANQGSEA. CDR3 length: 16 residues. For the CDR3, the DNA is TGCAGCGTTCCAACGACTAGCGGGTCCCTACCGTCTGAGCAGTACTTC. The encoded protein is CSVPTTSGSLPSEQYF.

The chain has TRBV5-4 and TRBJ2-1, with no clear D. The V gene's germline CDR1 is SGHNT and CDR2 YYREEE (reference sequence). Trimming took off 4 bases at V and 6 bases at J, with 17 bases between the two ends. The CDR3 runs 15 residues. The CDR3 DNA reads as TGTGCCAGCAGCCCGCCGGCTCCCTCCGGCAATGAGCAGTTCTTC. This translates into CASSPPAPSGNEQFF. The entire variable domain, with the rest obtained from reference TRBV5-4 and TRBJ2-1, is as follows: ETGVTQSPTHLIKTRGQQVTLRCSSQSGHNTVSWYQQALGQGPQFIFQYYREEENGRGNFPPRFSGLQFPNYSSELNVNALELDDSALYLCASSPPAPSGNEQFFGPGTRLTVL.

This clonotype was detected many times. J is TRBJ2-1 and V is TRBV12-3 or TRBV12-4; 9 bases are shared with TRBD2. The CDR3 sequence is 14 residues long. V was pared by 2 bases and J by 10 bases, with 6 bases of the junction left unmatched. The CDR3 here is CASSLNSGSREQFF. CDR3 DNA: TGTGCCAGCAGTTTAAATAGCGGGAGTAGGGAGCAGTTCTTC.

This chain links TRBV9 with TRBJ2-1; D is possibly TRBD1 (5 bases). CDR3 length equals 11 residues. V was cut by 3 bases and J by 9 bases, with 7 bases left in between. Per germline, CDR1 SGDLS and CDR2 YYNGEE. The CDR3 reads CASSAQGEQFF. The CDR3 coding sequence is TGTGCCAGCAGCGCCCAGGGTGAGCAGTTCTTC.

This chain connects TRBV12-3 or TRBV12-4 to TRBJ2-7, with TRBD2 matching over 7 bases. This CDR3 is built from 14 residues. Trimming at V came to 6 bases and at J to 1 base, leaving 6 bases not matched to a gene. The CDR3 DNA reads TGTGCCAGCAGACTGGGGGGGTTGTCCTACGAGCAGTACTTC. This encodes CASRLGGLSYEQYF.

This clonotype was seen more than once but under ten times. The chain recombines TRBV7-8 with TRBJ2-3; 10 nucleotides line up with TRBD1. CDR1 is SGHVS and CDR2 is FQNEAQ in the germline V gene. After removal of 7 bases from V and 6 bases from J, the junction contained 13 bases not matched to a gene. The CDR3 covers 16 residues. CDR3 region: CASTQSGTGARDTQYF. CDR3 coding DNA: TGTGCCAGCACCCAATCCGGGACAGGGGCCCGGGATACGCAGTATTTT.

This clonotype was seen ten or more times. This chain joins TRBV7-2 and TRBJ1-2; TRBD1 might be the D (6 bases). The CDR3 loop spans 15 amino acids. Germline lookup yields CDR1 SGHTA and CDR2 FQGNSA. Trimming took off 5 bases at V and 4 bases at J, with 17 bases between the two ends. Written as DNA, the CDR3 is TGTGCCAGCAGCATCGATGGGGGGGGCCCCTATGGCTACACCTTC. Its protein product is CASSIDGGGPYGYTF.

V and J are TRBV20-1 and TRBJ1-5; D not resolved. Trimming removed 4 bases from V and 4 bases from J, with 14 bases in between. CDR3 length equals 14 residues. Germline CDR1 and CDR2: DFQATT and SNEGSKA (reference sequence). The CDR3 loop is CSATRTAGNQPQHF. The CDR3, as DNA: TGCAGTGCTACCCGGACCGCCGGAAATCAGCCCCAGCATTTT.

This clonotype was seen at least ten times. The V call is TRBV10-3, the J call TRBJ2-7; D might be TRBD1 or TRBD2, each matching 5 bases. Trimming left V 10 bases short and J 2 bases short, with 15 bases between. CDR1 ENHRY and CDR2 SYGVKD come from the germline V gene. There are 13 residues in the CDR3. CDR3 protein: CATDRDGTYEQYF. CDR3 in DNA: TGTGCCACCGACCGGGACGGTACCTACGAGCAGTACTTC.

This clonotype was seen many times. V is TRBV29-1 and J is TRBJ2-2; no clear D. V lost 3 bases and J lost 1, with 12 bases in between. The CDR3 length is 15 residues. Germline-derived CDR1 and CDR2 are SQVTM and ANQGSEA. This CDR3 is CSVDSQVWNTGELFF. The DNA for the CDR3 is TGCAGCGTTGACTCCCAGGTCTGGAACACCGGGGAGCTGTTTTTT.

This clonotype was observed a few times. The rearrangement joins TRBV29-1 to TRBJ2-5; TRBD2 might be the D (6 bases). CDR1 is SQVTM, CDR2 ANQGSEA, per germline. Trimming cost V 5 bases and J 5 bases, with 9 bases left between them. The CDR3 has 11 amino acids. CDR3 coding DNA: TGCAGCGTTTGGGACTTGGAGACCCAGTACTTC. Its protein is CSVWDLETQYF.

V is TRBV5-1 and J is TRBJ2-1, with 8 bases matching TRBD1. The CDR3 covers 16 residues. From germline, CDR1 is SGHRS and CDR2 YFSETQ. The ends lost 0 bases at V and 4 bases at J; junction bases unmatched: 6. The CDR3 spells CASSLAGTGPYNEQFF. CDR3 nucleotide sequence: TGCGCCAGCAGCTTGGCCGGGACAGGCCCGTACAATGAGCAGTTCTTC.

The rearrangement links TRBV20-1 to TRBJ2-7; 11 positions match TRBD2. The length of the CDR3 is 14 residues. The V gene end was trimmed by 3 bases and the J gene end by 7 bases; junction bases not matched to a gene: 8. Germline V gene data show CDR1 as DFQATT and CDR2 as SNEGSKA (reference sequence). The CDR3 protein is CSASHGTSGREQYF. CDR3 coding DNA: TGCAGTGCTAGTCACGGGACTAGCGGAAGGGAGCAGTACTTC.

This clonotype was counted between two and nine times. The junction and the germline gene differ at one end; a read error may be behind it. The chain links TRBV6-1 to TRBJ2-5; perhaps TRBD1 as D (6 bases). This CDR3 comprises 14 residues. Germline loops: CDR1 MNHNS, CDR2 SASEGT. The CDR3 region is CASGEGDDQETQYF. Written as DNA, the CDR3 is TGTGCCAGCGGTGAGGGGGATGATCAAGAGACCCAGTACTTC.

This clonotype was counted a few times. This CDR3 is CASSRPGANVLTF. The CDR3 nucleotides read TGTGCCAGCAGCCGTCCTGGGGCCAACGTCCTGACTTTC. V is TRBV12-3 or TRBV12-4 and J is TRBJ2-6; no reliable D call. The CDR3 is 13 amino acids. The V and J ends lost 6 bases and 2 bases respectively, with 5 bases between them.

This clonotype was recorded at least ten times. CDR3 DNA: TGTGCCAGCAGTGACTCGAGCGGTGTGATACGGGGCTCTGGAAACACCATATATTTT. As protein: CASSDSSGVIRGSGNTIYF. The chain joins TRBV6-4 to TRBJ1-3; unclear D gene. Germline lookup yields CDR1 MRHNA and CDR2 SNTAGT. With 0 bases removed from V and 0 bases from J, the gap between germline ends came to 18 bases. The CDR3 runs to 19 residues.

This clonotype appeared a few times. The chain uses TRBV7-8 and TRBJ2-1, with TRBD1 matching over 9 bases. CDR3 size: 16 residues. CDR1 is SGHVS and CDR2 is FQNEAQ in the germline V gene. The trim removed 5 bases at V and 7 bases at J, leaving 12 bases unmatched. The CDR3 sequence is CASSNSRGQGLNEQFF. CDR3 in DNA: TGTGCCAGCAGCAATTCACGGGGACAGGGATTGAATGAGCAGTTCTTC.

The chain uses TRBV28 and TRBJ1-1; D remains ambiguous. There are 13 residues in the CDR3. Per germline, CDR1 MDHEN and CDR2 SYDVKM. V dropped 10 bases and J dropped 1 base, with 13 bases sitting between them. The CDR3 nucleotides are TGTGCCACATGGAGGGCAGAGAACACTGAAGCTTTCTTT. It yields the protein CATWRAENTEAFF.